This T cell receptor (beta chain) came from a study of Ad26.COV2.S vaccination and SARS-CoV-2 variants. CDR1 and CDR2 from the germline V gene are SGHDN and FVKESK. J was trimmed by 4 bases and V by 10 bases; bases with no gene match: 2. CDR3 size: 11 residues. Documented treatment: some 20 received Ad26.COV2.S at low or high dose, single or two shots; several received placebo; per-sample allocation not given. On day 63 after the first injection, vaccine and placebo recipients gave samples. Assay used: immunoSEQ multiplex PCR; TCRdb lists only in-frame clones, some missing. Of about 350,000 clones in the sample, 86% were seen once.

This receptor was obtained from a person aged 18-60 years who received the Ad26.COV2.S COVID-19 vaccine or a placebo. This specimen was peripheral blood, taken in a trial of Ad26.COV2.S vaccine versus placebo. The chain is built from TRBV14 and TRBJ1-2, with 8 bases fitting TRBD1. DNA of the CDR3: TGTGCCACAGGGGGCGCCTATGGCTACACCTTC. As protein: CATGGAYGYTF.